A selection of T cell receptor beta chains follows, all from one sample in a study of cytomegalovirus exposure and HLA in healthy donors. Using immunoSEQ multiplex PCR, the repertoire was profiled, and TCRdb retains in-frame clones only, with some absent. The sample records around 92,000 clones, approximately 72% being singletons. Sequenced: PBMCs. Receptors originate from a woman aged 70 to 79 in good health and CMV-seropositive. Both conserved end residues are part of each CDR3. Each record gives: CDR3 DNA, CDR3 protein, V gene, J gene, clone size, D gene. A D gene is named only where the DNA matches it firmly. Clone size is stated in some rows and not others, as once, few, many or a class when expanded.

TGTGCCAGCAGGCCGGGGGGCCCGAACACTGAAGCTTTCTTT	CASRPGGPNTEAFF	TRBV6-6	TRBJ1-1	-	-
TGTGCCAGCAGCCCGGGGGACAGGGGACGGGAGACCCAGTACTTC	CASSPGDRGRETQYF	TRBV7-3	TRBJ2-5	-	TRBD1
TGCGCCAGCAGCTATGGACAGGGCACTGAAGCTTTCTTT	CASSYGQGTEAFF	TRBV5-1	TRBJ1-1	-	TRBD1
TGTGCCAGCAGCTTAACGGCATCGGTTCAGGGCGGTGTAGCCAAAAACATTCAGTACTTC	CASSLTASVQGGVAKNIQYF	TRBV7-3	TRBJ2-4	-	-
TGTGCCAGCAGCGGTCAGGGGAAAACTGACTATGGCTACACCTTC	CASSGQGKTDYGYTF	TRBV5-4	TRBJ1-2	-	-
TGTGCCAGCAGCTTCAGTCTCCGTGCGGGAGGCACCGGGGAGCTGTTTTTT	CASSFSLRAGGTGELFF	TRBV7-3	TRBJ2-2	-	TRBD2
TGTGCCAGCAGCCTCAGGGGATGGAACACCGGGGAGCTGTTTTTT	CASSLRGWNTGELFF	TRBV7-8	TRBJ2-2	-	-
TGTGCCAGCAGCTTACGCCCCAGTGAAGCTTTCTTT	CASSLRPSEAFF	TRBV7-2	TRBJ1-1	-	-
TGTGCCAGCAGCCTCGGACTAGCAGATTACGAGCAGTACTTC	CASSLGLADYEQYF	TRBV7-9	TRBJ2-7	-	TRBD2
TGTGCCAGCAGCCCTCGGGACAGTGGAGGGGGACTGTTTTTT	CASSPRDSGGGLFF	TRBV7-6	TRBJ1-4	-	TRBD1
TGTGCCAGTACAAACAGGGGAACAGATACGCAGTATTTT	CASTNRGTDTQYF	TRBV19	TRBJ2-3	-	TRBD1
TGTGCCAGCAGCCCAATGAGGGCGGGAGGAAAAAGACCTACTAGCTCCTACAATGAGCAGTTCTTC	CASSPMRAGGKRPTSSYNEQFF	TRBV7-6	TRBJ2-1	-	TRBD2
TGTGCCATCAGTGGAGGCAGCCCCACCTACGAGCAGTACTTC	CAISGGSPTYEQYF	TRBV10-3	TRBJ2-7	once	-
TGTGCCAGCAGTTTGGCTAGCGGGGTCTCCTACGAGCAGTACTTC	CASSLASGVSYEQYF	TRBV27	TRBJ2-7	-	TRBD2
TGCGCCAGCAGCCAAGATGGGGGGGATCAGCCCCAGCATTTT	CASSQDGGDQPQHF	TRBV4-1	TRBJ1-5	-	-
TGTGCCAGCAGGTTAGCGGGAGGGCCGCCCGAGCAGTACTTC	CASRLAGGPPEQYF	TRBV6-1	TRBJ2-7	-	TRBD2
TGCGCCAGCAGCCTCGGGGGGGCCCAAGATACGCAGTATTTT	CASSLGGAQDTQYF	TRBV4-3	TRBJ2-3	-	TRBD2
TGTGCCAGCAGGACACCGGGACTAGCGTTAGGTGAGCAGTTCTTC	CASRTPGLALGEQFF	TRBV28	TRBJ2-1	-	TRBD2
TGTGCCAGCAACTTCGGGGGGGCTGGCACAGATACGCAGTATTTT	CASNFGGAGTDTQYF	TRBV6-5	TRBJ2-3	-	TRBD2
TGTGCCAGCTCACAGGGACAGGGGAGATACAATGAGCAGTTCTTC	CASSQGQGRYNEQFF	TRBV18	TRBJ2-1	-	TRBD1